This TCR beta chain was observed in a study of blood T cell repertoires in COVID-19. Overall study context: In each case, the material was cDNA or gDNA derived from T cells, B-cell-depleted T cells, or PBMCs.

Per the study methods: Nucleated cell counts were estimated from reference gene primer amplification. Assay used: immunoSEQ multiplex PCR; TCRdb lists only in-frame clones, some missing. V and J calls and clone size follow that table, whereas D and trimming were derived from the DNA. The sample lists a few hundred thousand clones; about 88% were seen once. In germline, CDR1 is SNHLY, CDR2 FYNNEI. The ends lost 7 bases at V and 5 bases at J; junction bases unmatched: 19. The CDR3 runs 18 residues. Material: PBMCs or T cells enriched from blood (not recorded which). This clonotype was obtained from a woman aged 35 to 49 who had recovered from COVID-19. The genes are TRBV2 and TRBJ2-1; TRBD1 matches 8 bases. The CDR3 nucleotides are TGTGCCAGCACTGAGGGGAGAATCCGGGACAGGTACCACAATGAGCAGTTCTTC. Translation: CASTEGRIRDRYHNEQFF.